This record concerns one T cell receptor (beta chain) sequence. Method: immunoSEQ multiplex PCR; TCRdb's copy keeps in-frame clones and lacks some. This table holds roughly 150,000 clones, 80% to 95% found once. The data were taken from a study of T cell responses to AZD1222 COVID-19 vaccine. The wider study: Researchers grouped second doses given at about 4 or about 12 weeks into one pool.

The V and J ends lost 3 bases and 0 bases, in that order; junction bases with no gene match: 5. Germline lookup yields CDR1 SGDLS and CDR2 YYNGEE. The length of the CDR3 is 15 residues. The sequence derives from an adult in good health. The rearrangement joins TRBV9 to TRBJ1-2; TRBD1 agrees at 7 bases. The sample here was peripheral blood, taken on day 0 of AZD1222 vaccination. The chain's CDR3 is CASSARDRTNYGYTF. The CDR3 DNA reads TGTGCCAGCAGCGCCCGGGACAGAACTAACTATGGCTACACCTTC. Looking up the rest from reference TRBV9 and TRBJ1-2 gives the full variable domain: DSGVTQTPKHLITATGQRVTLRCSPRSGDLSVYWYQQSLDQGLQFLIQYYNGEERAKGNILERFSAQQFPDLHSELNLSSLELGDSALYFCASSARDRTNYGYTFGSGTRLTVV.